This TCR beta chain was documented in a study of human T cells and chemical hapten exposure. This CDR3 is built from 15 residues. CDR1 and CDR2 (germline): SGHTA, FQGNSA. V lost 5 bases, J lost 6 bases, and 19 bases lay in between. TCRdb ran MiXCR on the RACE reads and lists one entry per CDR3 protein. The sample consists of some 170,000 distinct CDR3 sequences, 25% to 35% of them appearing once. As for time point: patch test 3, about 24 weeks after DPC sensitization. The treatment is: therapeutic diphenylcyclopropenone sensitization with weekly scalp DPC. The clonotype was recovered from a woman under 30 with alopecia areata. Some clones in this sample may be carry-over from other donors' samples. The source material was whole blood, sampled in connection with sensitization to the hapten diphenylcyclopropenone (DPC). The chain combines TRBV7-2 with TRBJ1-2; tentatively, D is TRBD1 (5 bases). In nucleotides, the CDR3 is TGTGCCAGCAGCCCGAGAAGGGGTCAAAAGGATGGCTACACCTTC. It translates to CASSPRRGQKDGYTF.